This T cell receptor beta chain was profiled in a study of blood T cell repertoires in COVID-19. Study as a whole: Samples of COVID-19 (acute and convalescent) were obtained from the United States, Italy and Spain. PBMCs, B-cell-depleted T cells, or T cells provided the cDNA or gDNA that made up the material.

The CDR3 runs 13 residues. Germline CDR1 SNHLY, CDR2 FYNNEI. V lost 3 bases to trimming and J lost 1 base, with 4 bases between them. The repertoire was sequenced with immunoSEQ multiplex PCR; TCRdb's copy has only in-frame clones and lacks some. The repertoire holds around 78,000 clones, with 88% as singletons. The gene calls are TRBV2 and TRBJ2-4; D unclear. Sequenced material: peripheral blood. The TCR comes from a human donor in a cohort sampled during active COVID-19. The CDR3 DNA reads TGTGCCAGCAGTGATGCGGCCAAAAACATTCAGTACTTC. The encoded protein is CASSDAAKNIQYF.